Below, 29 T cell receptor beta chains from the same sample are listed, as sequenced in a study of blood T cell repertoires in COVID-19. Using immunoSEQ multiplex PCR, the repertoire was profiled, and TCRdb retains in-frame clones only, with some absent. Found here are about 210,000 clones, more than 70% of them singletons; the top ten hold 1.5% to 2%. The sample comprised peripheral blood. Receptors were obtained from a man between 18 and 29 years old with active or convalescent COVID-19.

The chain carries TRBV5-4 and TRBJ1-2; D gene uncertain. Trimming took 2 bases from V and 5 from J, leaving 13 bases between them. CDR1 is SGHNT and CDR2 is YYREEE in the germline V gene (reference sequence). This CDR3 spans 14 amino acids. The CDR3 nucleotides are TGTGCCAGCAGCTTTCGTCGCGGAACTTATGGCTACACCTTC. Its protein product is CASSFRRGTYGYTF.

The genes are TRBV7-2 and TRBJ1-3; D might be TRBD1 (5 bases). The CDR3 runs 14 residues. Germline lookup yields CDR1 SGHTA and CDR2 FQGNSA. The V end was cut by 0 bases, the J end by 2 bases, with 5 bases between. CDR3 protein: CASSLAGAGNTIYF. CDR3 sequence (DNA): TGTGCCAGCAGCTTAGCAGGGGCTGGAAACACCATATATTTT. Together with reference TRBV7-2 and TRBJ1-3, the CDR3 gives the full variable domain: GAGVSQSPSNKVTEKGKDVELRCDPISGHTALYWYRQSLGQGLEFLIYFQGNSAPDKSGLPSDRFSAERTGGSVSTLTIQRTQQEDSAVYLCASSLAGAGNTIYFGEGSWLTVV.

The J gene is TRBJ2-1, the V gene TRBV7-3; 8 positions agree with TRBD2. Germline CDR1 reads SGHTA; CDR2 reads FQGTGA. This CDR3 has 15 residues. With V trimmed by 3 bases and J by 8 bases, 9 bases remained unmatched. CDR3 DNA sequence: TGTGCCAGCAGCTTGGGAGCGGGAGCGGGTTATGAGCAGTTCTTC. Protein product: CASSLGAGAGYEQFF.

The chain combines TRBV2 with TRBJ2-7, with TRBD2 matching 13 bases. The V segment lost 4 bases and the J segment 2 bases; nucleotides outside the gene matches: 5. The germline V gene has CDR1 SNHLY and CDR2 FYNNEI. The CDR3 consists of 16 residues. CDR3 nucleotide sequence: TGTGCCAGCAGTGGGCGGACTAGCGGGGGAGCCTACGAGCAGTACTTC. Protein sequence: CASSGRTSGGAYEQYF.

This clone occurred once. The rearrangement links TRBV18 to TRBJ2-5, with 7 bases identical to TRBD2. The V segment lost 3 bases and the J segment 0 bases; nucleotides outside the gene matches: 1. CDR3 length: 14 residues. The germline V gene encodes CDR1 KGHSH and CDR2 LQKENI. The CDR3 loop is CASSPGGDQETQYF. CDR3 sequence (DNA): TGTGCCAGCTCACCTGGGGGGGACCAAGAGACCCAGTACTTC.

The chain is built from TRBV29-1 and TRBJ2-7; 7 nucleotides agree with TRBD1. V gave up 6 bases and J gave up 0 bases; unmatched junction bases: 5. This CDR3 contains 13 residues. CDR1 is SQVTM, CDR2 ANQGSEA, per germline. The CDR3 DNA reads TGCAGCGTGGAACAGGGGAGCTCCTACGAGCAGTACTTC. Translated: CSVEQGSSYEQYF.

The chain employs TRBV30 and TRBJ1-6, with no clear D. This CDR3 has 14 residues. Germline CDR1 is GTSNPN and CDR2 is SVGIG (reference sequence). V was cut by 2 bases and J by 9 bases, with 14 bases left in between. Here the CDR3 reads CAWSQKRVGSPLHF. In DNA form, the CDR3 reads TGTGCCTGGAGTCAAAAACGGGTCGGTTCACCCCTCCACTTT.

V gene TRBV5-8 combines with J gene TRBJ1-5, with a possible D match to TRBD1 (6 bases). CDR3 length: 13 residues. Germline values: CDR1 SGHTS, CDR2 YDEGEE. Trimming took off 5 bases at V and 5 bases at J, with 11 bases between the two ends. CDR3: CASRHAGDQPQHF. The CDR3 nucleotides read TGTGCCAGCAGACACGCAGGGGATCAGCCCCAGCATTTT.

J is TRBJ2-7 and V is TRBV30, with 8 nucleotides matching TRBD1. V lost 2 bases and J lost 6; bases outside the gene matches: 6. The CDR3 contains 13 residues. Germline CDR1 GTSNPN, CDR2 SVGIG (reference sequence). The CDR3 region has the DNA TGTGCCTGGAGTCGACAGGGGTTTGGCGAGCAGTACTTC. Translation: CAWSRQGFGEQYF. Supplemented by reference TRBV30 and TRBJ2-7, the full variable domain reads SQTIHQWPATLVQPVGSPLSLECTVEGTSNPNLYWYRQAAGRGLQLLFYSVGIGQISSEVPQNLSASRPQDRQFILSSKKLLLSDSGFYLCAWSRQGFGEQYFGPGTRLTVT.

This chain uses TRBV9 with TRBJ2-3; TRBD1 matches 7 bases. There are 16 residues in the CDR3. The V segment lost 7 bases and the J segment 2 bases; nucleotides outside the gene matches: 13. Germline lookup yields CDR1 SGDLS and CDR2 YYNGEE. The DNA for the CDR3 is TGTGCCAGCGGAAGGGGACGACAGGGTTACACAGATACGCAGTATTTT. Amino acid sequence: CASGRGRQGYTDTQYF.

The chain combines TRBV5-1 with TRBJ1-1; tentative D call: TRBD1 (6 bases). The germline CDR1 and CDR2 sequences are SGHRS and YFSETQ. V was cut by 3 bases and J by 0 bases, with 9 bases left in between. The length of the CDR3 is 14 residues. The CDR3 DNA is TGCGCCAGCAGCTCGGACAGATTGAACACTGAAGCTTTCTTT. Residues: CASSSDRLNTEAFF. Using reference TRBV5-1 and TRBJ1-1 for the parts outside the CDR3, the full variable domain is KAGVTQTPRYLIKTRGQQVTLSCSPISGHRSVSWYQQTPGQGLQFLFEYFSETQRNKGNFPGRFSGRQFSNSRSEMNVSTLELGDSALYLCASSSDRLNTEAFFGQGTRLTVV.

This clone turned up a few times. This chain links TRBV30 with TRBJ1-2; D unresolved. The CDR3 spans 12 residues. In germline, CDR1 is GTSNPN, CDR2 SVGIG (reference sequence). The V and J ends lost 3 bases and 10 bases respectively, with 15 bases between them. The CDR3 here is CAWRPGSTFYTF. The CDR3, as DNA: TGTGCCTGGAGACCAGGCAGCACTTTCTACACCTTC.

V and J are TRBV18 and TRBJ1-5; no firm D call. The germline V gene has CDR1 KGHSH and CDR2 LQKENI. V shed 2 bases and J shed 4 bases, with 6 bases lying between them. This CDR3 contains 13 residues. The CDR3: CASSPTENQPQHF. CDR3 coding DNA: TGTGCCAGCTCACCAACGGAGAATCAGCCCCAGCATTTT. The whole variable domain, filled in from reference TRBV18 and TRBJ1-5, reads NAGVMQNPRHLVRRRGQEARLRCSPMKGHSHVYWYRQLPEEGLKFMVYLQKENIIDESGMPKERFSAEFPKEGPSILRIQQVVRGDSAAYFCASSPTENQPQHFGDGTRLSIL.

The CDR3 loop reads CASSMGRNTEAFF. DNA of the CDR3: TGTGCCAGTAGTATGGGGAGGAACACTGAAGCTTTCTTT. The rearrangement uses TRBV19 and TRBJ1-1; D uncertain. Trimming removed 3 bases from V and 1 base from J, with 6 bases in between. Germline V gene data show CDR1 as LNHDA and CDR2 as SQIVND (reference sequence). The CDR3 totals 13 residues.

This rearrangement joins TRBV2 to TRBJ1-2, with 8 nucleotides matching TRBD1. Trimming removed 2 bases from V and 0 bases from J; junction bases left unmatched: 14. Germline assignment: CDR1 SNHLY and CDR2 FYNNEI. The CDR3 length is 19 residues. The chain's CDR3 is CASSESGGRGRRTNYGYTF. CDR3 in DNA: TGTGCCAGCAGTGAATCCGGAGGCAGGGGGCGAAGGACTAACTATGGCTACACCTTC.

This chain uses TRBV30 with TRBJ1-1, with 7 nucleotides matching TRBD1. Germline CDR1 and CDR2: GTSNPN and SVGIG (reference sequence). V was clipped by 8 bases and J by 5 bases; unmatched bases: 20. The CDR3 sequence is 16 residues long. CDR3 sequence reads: CAGSSGGRGFLTEAFF. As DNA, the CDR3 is TGTGCCGGTTCCTCCGGCGGCAGGGGGTTTCTGACTGAAGCTTTCTTT.

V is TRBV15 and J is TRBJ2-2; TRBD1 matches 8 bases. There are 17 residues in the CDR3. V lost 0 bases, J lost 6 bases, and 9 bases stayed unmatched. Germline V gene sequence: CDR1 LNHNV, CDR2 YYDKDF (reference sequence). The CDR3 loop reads CATSRDTGSGGSGELFF. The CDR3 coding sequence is TGTGCCACCAGCAGAGATACGGGCTCAGGGGGCTCCGGGGAGCTGTTTTTT. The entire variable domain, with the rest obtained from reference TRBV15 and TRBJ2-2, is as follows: DAMVIQNPRYQVTQFGKPVTLSCSQTLNHNVMYWYQQKSSQAPKLLFHYYDKDFNNEADTPDNFQSRRPNTSFCFLDIRSPGLGDTAMYLCATSRDTGSGGSGELFFGEGSRLTVL.

The CDR3 spells CASNTQNTEAFF. CDR3 DNA: TGTGCCAGCAACACACAGAACACTGAAGCTTTCTTT. The genes are TRBV7-9 and TRBJ1-1; D is unresolved. The CDR3 has 12 amino acids. CDR1 is SEHNR, CDR2 FQNEAQ, per germline (reference sequence). Trimming took off 7 bases at V and 1 base at J, with 7 bases between the two ends.

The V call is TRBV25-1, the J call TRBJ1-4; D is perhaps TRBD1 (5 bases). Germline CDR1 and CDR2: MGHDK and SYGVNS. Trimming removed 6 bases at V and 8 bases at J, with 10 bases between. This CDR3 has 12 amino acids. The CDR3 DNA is TGTGCCAGCAGGAGGGGAGGGGAAAAACTGTTTTTT. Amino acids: CASRRGGEKLFF.

The CDR3 reads CASSPWTTRPKNTGELFF. CDR3 nucleotides: TGTGCCAGCAGTCCGTGGACAACCAGACCGAAGAACACCGGGGAGCTGTTTTTT. The chain joins TRBV6-6 to TRBJ2-2; D might be TRBD1 (5 bases). Between the trimmed V and J ends, which lost 5 bases and 1 base, there was a span of 20 bases. CDR3 length: 18 amino acids. The germline V gene has CDR1 MNHNY and CDR2 SVGAGI (reference sequence).

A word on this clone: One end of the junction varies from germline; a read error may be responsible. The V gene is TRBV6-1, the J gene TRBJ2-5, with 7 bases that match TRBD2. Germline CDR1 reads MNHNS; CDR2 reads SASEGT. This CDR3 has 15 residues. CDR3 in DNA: TGTGCCAGCAGGGAAGGGGCTAGCGGCCAAGAGACCCAGTACTTC. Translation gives CASREGASGQETQYF.

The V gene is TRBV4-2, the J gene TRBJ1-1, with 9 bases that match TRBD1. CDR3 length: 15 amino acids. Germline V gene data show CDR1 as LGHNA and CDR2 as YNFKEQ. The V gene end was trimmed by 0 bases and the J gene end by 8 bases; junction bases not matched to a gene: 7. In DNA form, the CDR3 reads TGTGCCAGCAGCCAAGATAGAGGACAGGGGCACGAAGCTTTCTTT. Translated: CASSQDRGQGHEAFF.

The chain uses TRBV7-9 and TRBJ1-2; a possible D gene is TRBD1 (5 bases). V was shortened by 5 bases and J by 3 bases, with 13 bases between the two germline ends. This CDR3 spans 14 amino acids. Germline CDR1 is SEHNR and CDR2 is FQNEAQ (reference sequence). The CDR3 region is CASSEDGHYYGYTF. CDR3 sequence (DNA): TGTGCCAGCAGCGAGGACGGACACTACTATGGCTACACCTTC.

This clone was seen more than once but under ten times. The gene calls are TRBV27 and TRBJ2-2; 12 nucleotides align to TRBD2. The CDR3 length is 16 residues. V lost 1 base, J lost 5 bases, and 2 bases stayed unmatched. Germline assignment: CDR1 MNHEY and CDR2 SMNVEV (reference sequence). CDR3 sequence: CASSLWGTSGTGELFF. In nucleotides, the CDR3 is TGTGCCAGCAGTTTATGGGGGACTAGCGGGACCGGGGAGCTGTTTTTT.

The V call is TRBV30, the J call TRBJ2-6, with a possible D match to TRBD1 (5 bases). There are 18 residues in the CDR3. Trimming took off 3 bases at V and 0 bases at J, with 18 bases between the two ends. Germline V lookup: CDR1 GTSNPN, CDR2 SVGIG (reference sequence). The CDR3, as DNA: TGTGCCTGGAGGATCATACAGGTGAACGCCTCTGGGGCCAACGTCCTGACTTTC. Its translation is CAWRIIQVNASGANVLTF.

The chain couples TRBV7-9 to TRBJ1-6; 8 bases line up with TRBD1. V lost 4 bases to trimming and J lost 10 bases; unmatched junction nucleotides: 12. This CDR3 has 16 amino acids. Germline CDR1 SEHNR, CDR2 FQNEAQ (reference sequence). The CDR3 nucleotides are TGTGCCAGCAGCTCCCTTCAACCCAGGGGGCTCTCACCCCTCCACTTT. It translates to CASSSLQPRGLSPLHF.

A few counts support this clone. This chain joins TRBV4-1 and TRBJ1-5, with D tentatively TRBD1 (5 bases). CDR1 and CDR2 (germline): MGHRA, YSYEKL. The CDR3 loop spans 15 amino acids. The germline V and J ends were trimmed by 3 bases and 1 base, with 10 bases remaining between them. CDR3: CASSHPDRSNQPQHF. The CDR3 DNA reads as TGCGCCAGCAGCCATCCCGACAGAAGCAATCAGCCCCAGCATTTT.

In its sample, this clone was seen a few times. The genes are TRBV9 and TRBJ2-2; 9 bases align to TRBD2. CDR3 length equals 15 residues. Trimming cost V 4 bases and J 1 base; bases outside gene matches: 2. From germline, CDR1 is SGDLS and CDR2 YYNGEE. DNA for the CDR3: TGTGCCAGCAGCAAGACTAGCGGGAACACCGGGGAGCTGTTTTTT. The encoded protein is CASSKTSGNTGELFF.

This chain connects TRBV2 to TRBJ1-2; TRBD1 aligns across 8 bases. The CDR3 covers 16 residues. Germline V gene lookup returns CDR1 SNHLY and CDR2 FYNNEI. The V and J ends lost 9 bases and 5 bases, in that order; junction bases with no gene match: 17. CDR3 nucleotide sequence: TGTGCCAGTAGAGTGGACAGGGTAAATTCTGCTTATGGCTACACCTTC. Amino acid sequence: CASRVDRVNSAYGYTF.